This T cell receptor (beta chain) was profiled in a study of blood T cells in healthy people across ages. Using a J-beta primer mix together with a sample-barcoded 5' primer, a second PCR was run for roughly 6 to 12 cycles. A template-switch adaptor containing 12 random nucleotides labeled each cDNA molecule. TCRdb passed the 5' RACE reads through MiXCR, listing each CDR3 protein once. The sample holds 1.5 million to 1.9 million distinct CDR3 sequences, less than 45% seen once. The sequence was collected from a woman younger than 35 in good health. Specimen: blood.

The CDR3 coding sequence is TGTGCCAGCAGCTCGGCGGCGGGCCTCACAGATACGCAGTATTTT. This gives the protein CASSSAAGLTDTQYF. The chain carries TRBV7-6 and TRBJ2-3; tentatively, D is TRBD2 (5 bases). The germline CDR1 and CDR2 sequences are SGHVS and FNYEAQ. The CDR3 contains 15 residues. Trimming cost V 4 bases and J 2 bases, with 13 bases left between them.